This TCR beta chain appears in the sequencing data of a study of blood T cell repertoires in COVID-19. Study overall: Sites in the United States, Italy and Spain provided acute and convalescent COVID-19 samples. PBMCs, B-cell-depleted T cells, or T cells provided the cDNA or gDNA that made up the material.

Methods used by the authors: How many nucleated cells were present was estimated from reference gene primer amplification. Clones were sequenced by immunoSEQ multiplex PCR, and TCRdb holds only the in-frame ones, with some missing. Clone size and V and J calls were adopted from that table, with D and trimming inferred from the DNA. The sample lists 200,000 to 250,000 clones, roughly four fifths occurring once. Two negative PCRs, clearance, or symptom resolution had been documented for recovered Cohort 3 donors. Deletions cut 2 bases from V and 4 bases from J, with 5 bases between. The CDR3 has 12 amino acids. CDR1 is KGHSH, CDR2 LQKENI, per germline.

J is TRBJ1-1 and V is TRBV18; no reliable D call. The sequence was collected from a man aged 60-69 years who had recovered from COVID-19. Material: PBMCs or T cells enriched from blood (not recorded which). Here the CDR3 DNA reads TGTGCCAGCTCACCATCGGGCACTGAAGCTTTCTTT. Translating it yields CASSPSGTEAFF.